The sequence of this T cell receptor (beta chain) was determined in a study of CD8 T cells in ankylosing spondylitis. Notes on the study in general: Blood of patients with ankylosing spondylitis appeared to be characterized by a TCR beta motif of eight or nine highly homologous variants. Previously reported in reactive arthritis synovial fluid and blood were some of the motif variants.

Making the TCR beta libraries involved quantitative 5'-RACE with molecular barcodes. A single record per CDR3 protein comes from TCRdb applying MiXCR to the 5' RACE reads. The sample has under 150,000 distinct CDR3 sequences, about a tenth seen once. Of note for this clonotype: Its antigen is not identified.

This CDR3 has 16 residues. The germline CDR1 and CDR2 sequences are DFQATT and SNEGSKA (reference sequence). V was clipped by 3 bases and J by 7 bases; unmatched bases: 15. This clonotype was sampled from a male donor with ankylosing spondylitis or in good health (not recorded which). V gene TRBV20-1 combines with J gene TRBJ2-5; the match to TRBD2 covers 9 bases. Sequencing was performed on blood, either unsorted or a sorted T cell fraction (not recorded which). In DNA, the CDR3 is TGCAGTGCTAGGGTCGAGCGGGAGGCCCTGGGAGCGACCCAGTACTTC. Translated: CSARVEREALGATQYF.